This TCR beta chain was obtained from a study of regulatory T cells in long-lasting Graves disease. Whole-study context: Recently diagnosed Graves' patients had received antithyroid drugs for under 3 months. Study findings and constraints: Clonotypes that were public and shared totalled 2,500 to 3,000 in persistent patients versus 966 in new patients.

This clonotype was counted at least ten times. Its antigen is still unknown. Sample time point: newly diagnosed GD, antithyroid drugs for less than 3 months. The authors made the TCR library using RNA they extracted from PBMCs. Through Arm-PCR of CDR3 regions and iRepertoire HTBI primers, TCR beta libraries were built. TCRdb re-called the multiplex PCR reads with MiXCR, one entry per CDR3 protein. The sample contains a few hundred thousand distinct CDR3 sequences, approximately 12% of which appear only once. The length of the CDR3 is 14 residues. V lost 3 bases to trimming and J lost 4 bases, with 13 bases between them. Germline V gene lookup returns CDR1 LNHDA and CDR2 SQIVND (reference sequence). The same data also went into a second study, on T cells in Graves' hyperthyroidism and ophthalmopathy.

The receptor comes from a woman aged 18 to 35 with Graves disease. The chain joins TRBV19 to TRBJ2-7; tentative D call: TRBD2 (5 bases). Sequences were derived from peripheral blood mononuclear cells (PBMCs), sampled at new diagnosis, from a patient treated with antithyroid drugs. The chain's CDR3 is CASSIGGYDYEQYF. The CDR3 DNA sequence: TGTGCCAGTAGTATCGGCGGGTATGATTACGAGCAGTACTTC.